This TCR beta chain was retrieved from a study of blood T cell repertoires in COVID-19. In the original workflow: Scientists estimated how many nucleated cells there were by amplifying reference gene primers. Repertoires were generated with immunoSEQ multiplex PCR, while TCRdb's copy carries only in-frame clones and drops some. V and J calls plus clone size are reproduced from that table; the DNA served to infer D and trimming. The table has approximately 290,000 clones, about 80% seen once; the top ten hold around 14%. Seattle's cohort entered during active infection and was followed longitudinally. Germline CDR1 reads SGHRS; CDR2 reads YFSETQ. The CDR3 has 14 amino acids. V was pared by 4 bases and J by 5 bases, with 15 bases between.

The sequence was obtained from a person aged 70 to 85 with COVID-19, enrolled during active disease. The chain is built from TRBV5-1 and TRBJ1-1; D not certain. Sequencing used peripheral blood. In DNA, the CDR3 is TGCGCCAGCAGCCCGGGGTTAAGAGATACTGAAGCTTTCTTT. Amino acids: CASSPGLRDTEAFF.